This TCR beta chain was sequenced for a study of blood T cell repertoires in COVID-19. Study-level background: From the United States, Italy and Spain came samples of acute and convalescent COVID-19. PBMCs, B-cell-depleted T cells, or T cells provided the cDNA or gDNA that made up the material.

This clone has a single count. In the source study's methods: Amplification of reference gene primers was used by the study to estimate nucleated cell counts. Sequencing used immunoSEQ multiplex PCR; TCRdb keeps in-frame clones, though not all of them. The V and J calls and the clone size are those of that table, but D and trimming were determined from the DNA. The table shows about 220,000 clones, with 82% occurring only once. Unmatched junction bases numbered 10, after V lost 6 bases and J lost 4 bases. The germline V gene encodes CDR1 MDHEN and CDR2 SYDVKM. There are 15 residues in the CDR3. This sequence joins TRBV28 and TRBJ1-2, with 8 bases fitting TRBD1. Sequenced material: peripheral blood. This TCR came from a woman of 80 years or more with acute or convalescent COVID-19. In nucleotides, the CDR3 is TGTGCCAGCAGACCTCAGGGGGCGAGTAGCTATGGCTACACCTTC. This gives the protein CASRPQGASSYGYTF.